This TCR beta chain was recovered during a study of ipilimumab plus nivolumab after autologous stem cell transplantation. In the study overall: Myeloma cases were transplant-naive high-risk or relapsed within 3 years post first autologous transplant.

Checkpoint therapy with ipilimumab 1 mg/kg began 14 to 28 days after transplant. Dosing: nivolumab 3 mg/kg IV, weeks 1, 4, 7, 10, then every two weeks to week 26. General study findings and limits: Per the authors, repertoire, Treg and microbiota data justify further study.

For this clone: The antigen remains undetermined.

Sequencing used immunoSEQ multiplex PCR; TCRdb keeps in-frame clones, though not all of them. The table includes about 6,000 clones, 80% to 90% detected once. This specimen was PBMCs, taken in a trial of ipilimumab plus nivolumab as post-transplant consolidation. The sequence was collected from a female donor with multiple myeloma.

The DNA for the CDR3 is TGTGCCAGCAGCTTGACAGGGCTGGGCGAAAAACTGTTTTTT. This translates into CASSLTGLGEKLFF. The chain has TRBV11-2 and TRBJ1-4; 7 nucleotides match TRBD1. V dropped 3 bases and J dropped 8; count of bases not matched to a gene: 6. The CDR3 spans 14 residues. Germline CDR1 and CDR2: SGHAT and FQNNGV.